Below, 21 T cell receptor beta chains from the same sample are listed, as sequenced in a study of blood T cell repertoires in COVID-19. Only in-frame clones appear in the TCRdb table, and some are missing; sequencing was by immunoSEQ multiplex PCR. The table lists approximately 70,000 clones, about 91% of them singletons. The sample was peripheral blood. The receptor source for this set is a human donor with active COVID-19. The donor label of this sample is uncertain.

The chain joins TRBV28 to TRBJ2-3; 8 bases align to TRBD2. J gave up 3 bases and V 10 bases, and 9 bases lay outside the gene matches. The V gene's germline CDR1 is MDHEN and CDR2 SYDVKM. The CDR3 is 14 residues long. The CDR3 DNA follows: TGTGCCACCGCCCGGGGGGGCGTAACAGATACGCAGTATTTT. Translated: CATARGGVTDTQYF.

J is TRBJ1-3 and V is TRBV5-5; D call uncertain. CDR1 and CDR2 from the germline V gene are SGHKS and YYEKEE (reference sequence). CDR3 size: 16 residues. V was cut by 4 bases and J by 0 bases, with 14 bases left in between. In DNA, the CDR3 is TGTGCCAGCAGCCGACCGGCGGGCTCCTCTGGAAACACCATATATTTT. The encoded protein is CASSRPAGSSGNTIYF.

The chain is built from TRBV28 and TRBJ2-3; TRBD2 matches 7 bases. CDR1 is MDHEN and CDR2 is SYDVKM in the germline V gene. This CDR3 region has 14 residues. V dropped 6 bases and J dropped 0; count of bases not matched to a gene: 3. The DNA for the CDR3 is TGTGCCAGCAGACTAGCGACTAGCACAGATACGCAGTATTTT. It specifies CASRLATSTDTQYF. Filled out from reference TRBV28 and TRBJ2-3, the complete variable domain reads DVKVTQSSRYLVKRTGEKVFLECVQDMDHENMFWYRQDPGLGLRLIYFSYDVKMKEKGDIPEGYSVSREKKERFSLILESASTNQTSMYLCASRLATSTDTQYFGPGTRLTVL.

The chain is built from TRBV27 and TRBJ2-7; 8 nucleotides match TRBD2. Germline V gene lookup returns CDR1 MNHEY and CDR2 SMNVEV (reference sequence). The CDR3 consists of 15 residues. The V and J ends lost 8 bases and 6 bases, in that order; junction bases with no gene match: 15. The DNA of the CDR3 is TGTGCCAGCGGAGCCTGGGCTAGCGGGTCCGGCGAGCAGTACTTC. Its protein is CASGAWASGSGEQYF.

The genes are TRBV18 and TRBJ1-5; D is unresolved. The V gene lost 5 bases and the J gene lost 0 bases, with 11 bases spanning the gap. The V gene's germline CDR1 is KGHSH and CDR2 LQKENI. This CDR3 spans 15 amino acids. This CDR3 reads CASSRSGDSNQPQHF. The CDR3 DNA reads TGTGCCAGCTCAAGGTCCGGGGATAGCAATCAGCCCCAGCATTTT.

V usage is TRBV5-1 and J usage is TRBJ2-7; the match to TRBD1 covers 12 bases. Germline lookup yields CDR1 SGHRS and CDR2 YFSETQ. J was trimmed by 4 bases and V by 5 bases; bases with no gene match: 13. The CDR3 extends over 17 amino acids. The CDR3 nucleotides are TGCGCCAGCAGTCCGGGGACAGGGGGCAGAGGAGGATACGAGCAGTACTTC. Protein product: CASSPGTGGRGGYEQYF.

V gene TRBV28 combines with J gene TRBJ1-1, with D perhaps matching TRBD1 (5 bases). Germline-derived CDR1 and CDR2 are MDHEN and SYDVKM. CDR3 length: 16 residues. Trimming left V 6 bases short and J 0 bases short, with 17 bases between. The CDR3 coding sequence is TGTGCCAGCAGCAGACGGGACTATTCCATGAACACTGAAGCTTTCTTT. Translation gives CASSRRDYSMNTEAFF.

The chain employs TRBV27 and TRBJ2-7; TRBD2 aligns across 8 bases. V shed 6 bases and J 7 bases; nucleotides not matched to a gene: 8. CDR1 is MNHEY and CDR2 is SMNVEV in the germline V gene (reference sequence). This CDR3 region has 13 residues. The CDR3 nucleotides are TGTGCCAGCAGAAGACTAGCGTCGGGGGAGCAGTACTTC. It encodes CASRRLASGEQYF.

The V gene is TRBV27, the J gene TRBJ2-1; 8 bases align to TRBD2. V was clipped by 10 bases and J by 0 bases; unmatched bases: 5. Germline values: CDR1 MNHEY, CDR2 SMNVEV (reference sequence). The CDR3 extends over 14 amino acids. Here the CDR3 reads CATLAGRSYNEQFF. The DNA for the CDR3 is TGTGCCACCTTAGCGGGGCGCTCCTACAATGAGCAGTTCTTC.

The gene calls are TRBV28 and TRBJ2-7; a possible D gene is TRBD1 (6 bases). CDR3 length: 14 residues. Germline V gene data show CDR1 as MDHEN and CDR2 as SYDVKM. Trimming pared 5 bases from V and 3 bases from J, leaving 14 bases between. CDR3 in DNA: TGTGCCAGCAGTGGGGGACATACGAGCTACGAGCAGTACTTC. Residues: CASSGGHTSYEQYF.

The rearrangement uses TRBV3-1 (or the pseudogene TRBV3-2) and TRBJ1-4; unclear D gene. This CDR3 spans 12 amino acids. CDR1 is LGHDT, CDR2 YNNKEL, per germline (reference sequence). The V and J ends lost 1 base and 8 bases respectively, with 5 bases between them. The DNA of the CDR3 is TGTGCCAGCAGCCAAGCAGGAGAAAAACTGTTTTTT. Encoded protein: CASSQAGEKLFF.

The chain joins TRBV11-2 to TRBJ2-1; TRBD2 matches 15 bases. Trimming took 5 bases from V and 8 from J; bases not matched to a gene: 4. Germline values: CDR1 SGHAT, CDR2 FQNNGV. This CDR3 contains 15 residues. This CDR3 is CASSTRTSGGDEQFF. For the CDR3, the DNA is TGTGCCAGCAGCACCAGGACTAGCGGGGGGGATGAGCAGTTCTTC.

This clone has a single count. The chain joins TRBV7-9 to TRBJ1-5, with TRBD1 matching over 8 bases. The CDR3 is 14 residues long. CDR1 is SEHNR, CDR2 FQNEAQ, per germline (reference sequence). With V trimmed by 4 bases and J by 3 bases, 2 bases remained unmatched. The CDR3, as DNA: TGTGCCAGCAGCTCGGACAGGGTCAATCAGCCCCAGCATTTT. Its translation: CASSSDRVNQPQHF.

The CDR3 DNA follows: TGTGCCAGTAGTATAGGGAGACAGTCAAATCAGCCCCAGCATTTT. It specifies CASSIGRQSNQPQHF. This chain links TRBV19 with TRBJ1-5, with D perhaps TRBD1 (5 bases). This CDR3 comprises 15 residues. The ends were cut back, 1 base at V and 4 bases at J, with 11 bases in the middle. The germline gives CDR1 LNHDA, CDR2 SQIVND (reference sequence).

The V gene is TRBV10-3, the J gene TRBJ1-5; the match to TRBD1 covers 7 bases. J gave up 9 bases and V 6 bases, and 8 bases lay outside the gene matches. The CDR3 extends over 13 amino acids. CDR1 and CDR2 (germline): ENHRY, SYGVKD. The CDR3 sequence: CAIRGQALGPQHF. CDR3 coding DNA: TGTGCCATCAGAGGACAGGCCCTCGGGCCCCAGCATTTT.

The chain is built from TRBV18 and TRBJ2-1; TRBD2 matches at 14 bases. The CDR3 loop spans 16 amino acids. Germline V CDR1 and CDR2: KGHSH, LQKENI. The trim removed 5 bases at V and 9 bases at J, leaving 9 bases unmatched. CDR3 amino acids: CASSSVTSGRAFEQFF. The CDR3 nucleotides read TGTGCCAGCTCATCCGTGACTAGCGGGAGGGCCTTTGAGCAGTTCTTC.

The V and J genes are TRBV9 and TRBJ2-1; D is possibly TRBD2 (5 bases). This CDR3 spans 17 amino acids. The V gene lost 3 bases and the J gene lost 9 bases, with 25 bases spanning the gap. Germline CDR1 reads SGDLS; CDR2 reads YYNGEE. Here the CDR3 DNA reads TGTGCCAGCAGCGCGTCTCACACTACTAGTTTTGGACTTGAGCAGTTCTTC. As protein: CASSASHTTSFGLEQFF. Combining the CDR3 with reference TRBV9 and TRBJ2-1 gives the whole variable domain DSGVTQTPKHLITATGQRVTLRCSPRSGDLSVYWYQQSLDQGLQFLIQYYNGEERAKGNILERFSAQQFPDLHSELNLSSLELGDSALYFCASSASHTTSFGLEQFFGPGTRLTVL.

This clone was counted once. V usage is TRBV5-5 and J usage is TRBJ1-2; 11 positions agree with TRBD1. After removal of 0 bases from V and 5 bases from J, the junction contained 9 bases not matched to a gene. The CDR3 has 17 residues. Germline assignment: CDR1 SGHKS and CDR2 YYEKEE (reference sequence). The CDR3 region has the DNA TGTGCCAGCAGCTTGGTGTTAGAGGACAGGGGGCTGTATGGCTACACCTTC. Residues: CASSLVLEDRGLYGYTF. Using reference TRBV5-5 and TRBJ1-2 for the parts outside the CDR3, the full variable domain is DAGVTQSPTHLIKTRGQQVTLRCSPISGHKSVSWYQQVLGQGPQFIFQYYEKEERGRGNFPDRFSARQFPNYSSELNVNALLLGDSALYLCASSLVLEDRGLYGYTFGSGTRLTVV.

The chain is built from TRBV7-2 and TRBJ2-1; TRBD1 might be the D (8 bases). Germline V CDR1 and CDR2: SGHTA, FQGNSA. The CDR3 is 13 amino acids. The CDR3 DNA follows: TGTGGGGCAGCCCAGACAGGGGAGGGTGAGCAGTTCTTC. Its protein product is CGAAQTGEGEQFF.

The gene calls are TRBV19 and TRBJ2-7; D is perhaps TRBD1 (6 bases). This CDR3 has 13 residues. Germline V CDR1 and CDR2: LNHDA, SQIVND (reference sequence). The V and J ends lost 8 bases and 3 bases respectively, with 14 bases between them. CDR3 in amino acids: CASARQDSYEQYF. DNA for the CDR3: TGTGCCAGTGCCAGGCAGGACAGCTACGAGCAGTACTTC.

V is TRBV11-2 and J is TRBJ2-5; D may be TRBD1 (5 bases). The CDR3 spans 12 residues. V lost 6 bases and J 3 bases, leaving 8 bases between the germline ends. Germline V gene lookup returns CDR1 SGHAT and CDR2 FQNNGV. The CDR3 spells CASSFREETQYF. The CDR3 DNA sequence: TGTGCCAGCAGTTTCAGGGAAGAGACCCAGTACTTC.